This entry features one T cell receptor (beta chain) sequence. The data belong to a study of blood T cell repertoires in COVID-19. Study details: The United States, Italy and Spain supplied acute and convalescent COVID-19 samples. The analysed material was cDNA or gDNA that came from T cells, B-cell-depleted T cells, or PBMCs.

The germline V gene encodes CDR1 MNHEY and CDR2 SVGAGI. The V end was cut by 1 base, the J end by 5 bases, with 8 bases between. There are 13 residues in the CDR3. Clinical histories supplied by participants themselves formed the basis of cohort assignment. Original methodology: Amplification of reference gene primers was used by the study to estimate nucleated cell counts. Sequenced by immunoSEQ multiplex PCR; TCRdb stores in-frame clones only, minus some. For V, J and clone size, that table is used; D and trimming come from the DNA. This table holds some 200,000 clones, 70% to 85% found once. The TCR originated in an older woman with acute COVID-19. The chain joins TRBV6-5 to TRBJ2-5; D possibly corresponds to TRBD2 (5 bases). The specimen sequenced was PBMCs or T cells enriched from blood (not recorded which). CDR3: CASSYWLAETQYF. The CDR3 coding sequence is TGTGCCAGCAGTTACTGGCTAGCCGAGACCCAGTACTTC.